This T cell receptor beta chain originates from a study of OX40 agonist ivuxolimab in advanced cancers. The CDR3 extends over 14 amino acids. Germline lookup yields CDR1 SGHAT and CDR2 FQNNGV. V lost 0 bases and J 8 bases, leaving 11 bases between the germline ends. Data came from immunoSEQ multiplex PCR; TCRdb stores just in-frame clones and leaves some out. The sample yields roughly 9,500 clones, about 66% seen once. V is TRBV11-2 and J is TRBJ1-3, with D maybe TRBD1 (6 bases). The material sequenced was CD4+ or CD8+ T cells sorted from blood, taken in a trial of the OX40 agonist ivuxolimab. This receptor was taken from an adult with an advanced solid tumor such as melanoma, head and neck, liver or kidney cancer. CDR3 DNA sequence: TGTGCCAGCAGCTTAGATCGGACAGAGGACACCATATATTTT. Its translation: CASSLDRTEDTIYF. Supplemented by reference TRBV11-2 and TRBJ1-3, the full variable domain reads EAGVAQSPRYKIIEKRQSVAFWCNPISGHATLYWYQQILGQGPKLLIQFQNNGVVDDSQLPKDRFSAERLKGVDSTLKIQPAKLEDSAVYLCASSLDRTEDTIYFGEGSWLTVV.